A single sample gave rise to the 8 T cell receptor beta chains below, sequenced in a study of T cell changes during pregnancy in multiple sclerosis. The protocol was immunoSEQ multiplex PCR, while the TCRdb copy is restricted to in-frame clones and leaves out a portion. Here the sample spans under 150,000 clones, 96% being singletons. Sequenced here: peripheral blood, sampled after pregnancy. The receptors originated from a female donor with multiple sclerosis, enrolled in a pregnancy study.

The V and J genes are TRBV19 and TRBJ1-1, with 9 bases identical to TRBD1. V was clipped by 4 bases and J by 6 bases; unmatched bases: 6. Germline-derived CDR1 and CDR2 are LNHDA and SQIVND (reference sequence). The length of the CDR3 is 14 residues. The CDR3 reads CASSNGDRVSEAFF. The CDR3, as DNA: TGTGCCAGTAGTAACGGGGACAGGGTTTCTGAAGCTTTCTTT.

The CDR3 sequence is CASSPGLAAYNEQFF. In nucleotides, the CDR3 is TGTGCCAGCAGTCCCGGACTAGCGGCTTACAATGAGCAGTTCTTC. This chain uses TRBV5-8 with TRBJ2-1; 10 bases line up with TRBD2. Germline V lookup: CDR1 SGHTS, CDR2 YDEGEE. CDR3 length equals 15 residues. Trimming cost V 5 bases and J 4 bases; bases outside gene matches: 6. Together with reference TRBV5-8 and TRBJ2-1, the CDR3 gives the full variable domain: EAGVTQSPTHLIKTRGQQATLRCSPISGHTSVYWYQQALGLGLQFLLWYDEGEERNRGNFPPRFSGRQFPNYSSELNVNALELEDSALYLCASSPGLAAYNEQFFGPGTRLTVL.

The J gene is TRBJ2-7, the V gene TRBV9; D possibly corresponds to TRBD1 (6 bases). The CDR3 is made up of 14 amino acids. Germline V gene sequence: CDR1 SGDLS, CDR2 YYNGEE. Trimming shortened V by 4 bases and J by 0 bases, and 11 bases separated the two germline ends. Here the CDR3 reads CASSRTAASYEQYF. CDR3 DNA: TGTGCCAGCAGCAGGACAGCTGCCTCCTACGAGCAGTACTTC. Using reference TRBV9 and TRBJ2-7 for the parts outside the CDR3, the full variable domain is DSGVTQTPKHLITATGQRVTLRCSPRSGDLSVYWYQQSLDQGLQFLIQYYNGEERAKGNILERFSAQQFPDLHSELNLSSLELGDSALYFCASSRTAASYEQYFGPGTRLTVT.

The chain is built from TRBV28 and TRBJ1-2; D is perhaps TRBD1 (6 bases). The germline V gene has CDR1 MDHEN and CDR2 SYDVKM. The CDR3 totals 13 residues. Trimming took off 8 bases at V and 7 bases at J, with 17 bases between the two ends. The CDR3 coding sequence is TGTGCCAGCTCATTATTAACAGGGAGTGGCTACACCTTC. Its protein product is CASSLLTGSGYTF.

The J gene is TRBJ1-5, the V gene TRBV10-3; perhaps TRBD1 as D (5 bases). Looked up from germline, CDR1 is ENHRY and CDR2 is SYGVKD. V lost 6 bases to trimming and J lost 3 bases, with 6 bases between them. The CDR3 contains 12 residues. CDR3 loop: CAIRDTNQPQHF. As DNA, the CDR3 is TGTGCCATCAGGGACACCAATCAGCCCCAGCATTTT.

The V and J genes are TRBV11-2 and TRBJ1-3, with D maybe TRBD1 (6 bases). Trimming removed 4 bases from V and 4 bases from J, with 17 bases in between. This CDR3 spans 16 amino acids. Germline loops: CDR1 SGHAT, CDR2 FQNNGV. CDR3 in amino acids: CASSSGRGELGNTIYF. Written as DNA, the CDR3 is TGTGCCAGCAGCTCTGGCAGGGGAGAACTCGGAAACACCATATATTTT.

The chain uses TRBV27 and TRBJ1-5, with D tentatively TRBD1 (6 bases). Germline lookup yields CDR1 MNHEY and CDR2 SMNVEV (reference sequence). V gave up 5 bases and J gave up 7 bases, with 12 bases separating them. The CDR3 sequence is 13 residues long. CDR3 amino acids: CASSPGQQQPQHF. As DNA, the CDR3 is TGTGCCAGCAGTCCTGGACAGCAGCAGCCCCAGCATTTT.

CDR3 nucleotides: TGTGCCAGCAGAGAACAAAATCAGCCCCAGCATTTT. Encoded protein: CASREQNQPQHF. The chain uses TRBV2 and TRBJ1-5; D gene ambiguous. Deletions cut 6 bases from V and 4 bases from J, with 7 bases between. The CDR3 sequence is 12 residues long. The germline gives CDR1 SNHLY, CDR2 FYNNEI.